Listed below are T cell receptor beta chains from one sample, sequenced in a study of T-cell reconstitution after alpha-beta-depleted transplantation in children. TCRdb analysed the PCR reads with MiXCR anew, one entry per CDR3 protein. This sample has around 380,000 distinct CDR3 sequences; about a tenth occur once, and the top ten carry roughly 5%. The specimen comprised PBMCs from the stem cell graft donor, sampled from the stem cell graft. The receptors were gathered from a human donor who donated a stem cell graft to a child with acute myeloid leukemia. The CDR3 runs from the conserved cysteine through the conserved F or W. The D gene is left open where the match is weak. Expanded clones are given a class, and other clones once, few, many or no size at all.

CDR3aa | CDR3nt | d_gene | abundance | j_gene | len | v_gene
CASSQDSGLSQFF | TGCGCCAGCAGCCAAGACTCTGGACTTTCGCAGTTCTTC | - | many | TRBJ2-1 | 13 | TRBV4-1
CASSLGTGWGTQYF | TGTGCCAGCAGCTTGGGCACAGGATGGGGGACCCAGTACTTC | - | - | TRBJ2-5 | 14 | TRBV5-6
CASSPGTAAGTDTQYF | TGTGCCAGCTCACCGGGGACAGCCGCCGGCACAGATACGCAGTATTTT | TRBD1 | - | TRBJ2-3 | 16 | TRBV18
CASSLGQPPRLSGNTIYF | TGTGCCAGCAGCTTAGGGCAGCCGCCCAGACTCTCTGGAAACACCATATATTTT | - | - | TRBJ1-3 | 18 | TRBV7-2
CSATGGSGVNEQFF | TGCAGTGCTACGGGTGGGAGCGGGGTAAATGAGCAGTTCTTC | TRBD2 | - | TRBJ2-1 | 14 | TRBV20-1
CASSPGYTEAFF | TGTGCCAGCAGTCCCGGATACACTGAAGCTTTCTTT | - | many | TRBJ1-1 | 12 | TRBV6-5
CASSLSRAGTEAFF | TGTGCCAGCAGCTTAAGCAGGGCGGGCACTGAAGCTTTCTTT | - | many | TRBJ1-1 | 14 | TRBV7-6
CSAQQGASKNIQYF | TGCAGTGCTCAACAGGGGGCGAGCAAAAACATTCAGTACTTC | TRBD1 | - | TRBJ2-4 | 14 | TRBV20-1
CASSSGASRETQYF | TGCGCCAGCAGCTCGGGAGCTAGCAGAGAGACCCAGTACTTC | - | few | TRBJ2-5 | 14 | TRBV5-1
CASSPGGAEPQHF | TGTGCCAGCTCACCGGGCGGGGCTGAGCCCCAGCATTTT | - | - | TRBJ1-5 | 13 | TRBV18
CASGGQYEQYF | TGTGCCAGCGGCGGACAGTACGAGCAGTACTTC | - | many | TRBJ2-7 | 11 | TRBV7-2
CASSANDRPTGELFF | TGTGCCAGCAGTGCGAACGATAGACCCACCGGGGAGCTGTTTTTT | - | - | TRBJ2-2 | 15 | TRBV12-3/TRBV12-4
CASTPFAFSDTQYF | TGTGCCAGCACCCCCTTTGCGTTTTCGGATACGCAGTATTTT | - | - | TRBJ2-3 | 14 | TRBV12-3/TRBV12-4
CASSPRRSGDEGNSPLHF | TGTGCCAGCTCACCACGCAGATCGGGGGATGAAGGCAATTCACCCCTCCACTTT | - | - | TRBJ1-6 | 18 | TRBV18
CASSLASTYNEQFF | TGTGCCAGCTCCCTCGCAAGTACCTACAATGAGCAGTTCTTC | - | - | TRBJ2-1 | 14 | TRBV12-3/TRBV12-4
CASSLDPLTTDTQYF | TGTGCCAGCAGTTTAGACCCACTCACCACAGATACGCAGTATTTT | - | - | TRBJ2-3 | 15 | TRBV12-3/TRBV12-4
CSARRPSSGNTIYF | TGCAGTGCTAGGAGACCGAGCTCTGGAAACACCATATATTTT | - | few | TRBJ1-3 | 14 | TRBV20-1
CSAPTPSGSYNEQFF | TGCAGTGCGCCGACCCCTAGCGGTTCCTACAATGAGCAGTTCTTC | TRBD2 | - | TRBJ2-1 | 15 | TRBV20-1
CAPGSASYEQYF | TGTGCCCCTGGGTCTGCCTCCTACGAGCAGTACTTC | - | - | TRBJ2-7 | 12 | TRBV27
CASKLDRVQIRNEQFF | TGTGCCAGCAAACTAGACAGGGTCCAGATCCGCAATGAGCAGTTCTTC | TRBD1 | many | TRBJ2-1 | 16 | TRBV7-8
CASRRPGLASYNEQFF | TGTGCCAGCAGGAGACCGGGACTAGCGAGTTACAATGAGCAGTTCTTC | TRBD2 | - | TRBJ2-1 | 16 | TRBV11-2
CASSPDPFFTDTQYF | TGCGCCAGCAGCCCCGACCCATTTTTCACAGATACGCAGTATTTT | - | few | TRBJ2-3 | 15 | TRBV5-1
CASSLSTGGGGGYTF | TGTGCCAGCAGTTTAAGTACAGGGGGCGGCGGTGGCTACACCTTC | TRBD1 | few | TRBJ1-2 | 15 | TRBV12-3/TRBV12-4
CSAISGTFLQETQYF | TGCAGTGCTATTAGCGGGACCTTCCTCCAAGAGACCCAGTACTTC | TRBD2 | - | TRBJ2-5 | 15 | TRBV20-1
CASSPPYSQETQYF | TGTGCCAGCTCACCACCGTACAGTCAAGAGACCCAGTACTTC | - | few | TRBJ2-5 | 14 | TRBV18
CASSLYQPGLAGPREQFF | TGCGCCAGCAGCTTGTACCAACCGGGACTAGCGGGGCCACGGGAGCAGTTCTTC | TRBD2 | - | TRBJ2-1 | 18 | TRBV5-1
CARLSDRRTNEQYF | TGTGCCAGGCTTTCGGACAGACGTACCAACGAGCAGTACTTC | - | many | TRBJ2-7 | 14 | TRBV21-1
CASSLYPATGRRTEAFF | TGCGCCAGCAGCTTGTATCCGGCGACAGGGAGGCGGACTGAAGCTTTCTTT | TRBD1 | - | TRBJ1-1 | 17 | TRBV5-1
CASRQTGVDNSPLHF | TGTGCCAGCAGACAGACAGGGGTTGACAATTCACCCCTCCACTTT | TRBD1 | many | TRBJ1-6 | 15 | TRBV12-3/TRBV12-4
CASSRQAGVVETQYF | TGTGCCAGCAGCCGACAGGCAGGCGTGGTAGAGACCCAGTACTTC | - | - | TRBJ2-5 | 15 | TRBV28
CATSDTGTPMGAFF | TGTGCCACCAGTGATACCGGGACACCTATGGGAGCTTTCTTT | - | few | TRBJ1-1 | 14 | TRBV24-1
CASSYTRDRGAEAFF | TGTGCCAGCAGTTACACCAGGGACAGGGGTGCTGAAGCTTTCTTT | TRBD1 | many | TRBJ1-1 | 15 | TRBV6-2/TRBV6-3
CSAINRGNNSPLHF | TGCAGTGCTATTAACAGGGGCAATAATTCACCCCTCCACTTT | TRBD1 | - | TRBJ1-6 | 14 | TRBV20-1
CASSEIMSSYNEQFF | TGTGCCAGCAGTGAAATAATGAGCTCCTACAATGAGCAGTTCTTC | - | once | TRBJ2-1 | 15 | TRBV6-1
CSARDLVGGSGNTIYF | TGCAGTGCTAGAGACCTGGTAGGGGGGTCTGGAAACACCATATATTTT | - | many | TRBJ1-3 | 16 | TRBV20-1
CASKMNTEAFF | TGCGCCAGCAAGATGAACACTGAAGCTTTCTTT | - | - | TRBJ1-1 | 11 | TRBV5-1
CASSLEADDSGNTIYF | TGTGCCAGCAGCTTAGAGGCAGATGACTCTGGAAACACCATATATTTT | - | many | TRBJ1-3 | 16 | TRBV7-9
CASSLGGRKFADTQYF | TGTGCCAGCAGCCTGGGGGGGCGCAAGTTCGCAGATACGCAGTATTTT | - | many | TRBJ2-3 | 16 | TRBV3-1
CASSRGGRAFDEQFF | TGTGCCAGCAGCCGGGGCGGGAGGGCCTTCGATGAGCAGTTCTTC | TRBD2 | - | TRBJ2-1 | 15 | TRBV7-6
CASSGKGLSYNSPLHF | TGTGCCAGCAGTGGAAAAGGTCTGTCCTATAATTCACCCCTCCACTTT | - | many | TRBJ1-6 | 16 | TRBV25-1
CASSELGLVPRDQPQHF | TGTGCCAGCAGTGAGTTAGGGCTCGTTCCTCGGGATCAGCCCCAGCATTTT | - | - | TRBJ1-5 | 17 | TRBV2
CASSLGGAEYLTGANVLTF | TGCGCCAGCAGCTTGGGAGGGGCAGAATATCTGACCGGGGCCAACGTCCTGACTTTC | - | few | TRBJ2-6 | 19 | TRBV5-1
CASSADVTYEQYF | TGTGCCAGCAGCGCCGACGTGACCTACGAGCAGTACTTC | - | - | TRBJ2-7 | 13 | TRBV7-2
CASTEQAGQETQYF | TGCGCCAGCACCGAACAGGCGGGACAAGAGACCCAGTACTTC | - | many | TRBJ2-5 | 14 | TRBV5-1
CASSFQGLPGEDTQYF | TGTGCCAGCAGCTTTCAAGGACTTCCAGGAGAGGATACGCAGTATTTT | - | many | TRBJ2-3 | 16 | TRBV7-6
CASSGTAGGSDEQYF | TGTGCCAGCAGCGGAACAGCGGGAGGGTCCGACGAGCAGTACTTC | TRBD2 | - | TRBJ2-7 | 15 | TRBV25-1
CSARSRRGGRSYEQYF | TGCAGTGCTAGATCACGACGGGGTGGGAGATCCTACGAGCAGTACTTC | - | few | TRBJ2-7 | 16 | TRBV20-1